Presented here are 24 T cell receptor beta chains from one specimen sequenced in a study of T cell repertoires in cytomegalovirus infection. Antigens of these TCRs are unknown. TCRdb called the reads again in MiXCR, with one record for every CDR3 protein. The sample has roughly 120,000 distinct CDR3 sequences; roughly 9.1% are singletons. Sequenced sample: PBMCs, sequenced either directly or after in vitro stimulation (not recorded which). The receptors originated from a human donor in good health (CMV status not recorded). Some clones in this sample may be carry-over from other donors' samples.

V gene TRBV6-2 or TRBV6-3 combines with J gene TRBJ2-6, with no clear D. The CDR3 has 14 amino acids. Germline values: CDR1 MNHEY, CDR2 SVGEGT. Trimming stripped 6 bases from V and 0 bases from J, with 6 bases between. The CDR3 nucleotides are TGTGCCAGCAGCTTAAGCTCTGGGGCCAACGTCCTGACTTTC. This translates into CASSLSSGANVLTF.

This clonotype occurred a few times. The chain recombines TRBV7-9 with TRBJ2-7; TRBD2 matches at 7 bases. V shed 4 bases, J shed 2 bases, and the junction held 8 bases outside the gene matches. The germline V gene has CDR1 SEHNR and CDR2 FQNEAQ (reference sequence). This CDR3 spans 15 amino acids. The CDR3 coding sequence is TGTGCCAGCAGCTCCCCTGGAGCGGGGCCCTACGAGCAGTACTTC. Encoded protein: CASSSPGAGPYEQYF. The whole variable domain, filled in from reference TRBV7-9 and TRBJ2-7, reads DTGVSQNPRHKITKRGQNVTFRCDPISEHNRLYWYRQTLGQGPEFLTYFQNEAQLEKSRLLSDRFSAERPKGSFSTLEIQRTEQGDSAMYLCASSSPGAGPYEQYFGPGTRLTVT.

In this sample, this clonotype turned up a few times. The CDR3 protein is CASRRTDRMFAGNTIYF. CDR3 bases: TGTGCCTCCAGGAGAACGGATCGTATGTTCGCGGGAAACACCATATATTTT. The rearrangement joins TRBV6-5 to TRBJ1-3; unclear D gene. The CDR3 is 17 residues long. Looked up from germline, CDR1 is MNHEY and CDR2 is SVGAGI. The germline V and J ends were trimmed by 11 bases and 4 bases, with 27 bases remaining between them.

DNA of the CDR3: TGCGCCAGCAGTGAGCGGGGCAGGGGGAGTACTGAAGCTTTCTTT. Its protein is CASSERGRGSTEAFF. The chain couples TRBV10-2 to TRBJ1-1; 7 bases are a match to TRBD1. The CDR3 runs to 15 residues. Germline V gene data show CDR1 as WSHSY and CDR2 as SAAADI. Losses at the gene ends were 2 bases for V and 5 bases for J; bases not matched to a gene: 8.

CDR3 residues: CAISEAGFVQQFF. DNA for the CDR3: TGTGCCATCAGTGAAGCCGGATTCGTTCAGCAGTTCTTC. The rearrangement links TRBV10-3 to TRBJ2-1; D unresolved. CDR1 is ENHRY, CDR2 SYGVKD, per germline. The CDR3 consists of 13 residues. The V end was cut by 3 bases, the J end by 11 bases, with 14 bases between.

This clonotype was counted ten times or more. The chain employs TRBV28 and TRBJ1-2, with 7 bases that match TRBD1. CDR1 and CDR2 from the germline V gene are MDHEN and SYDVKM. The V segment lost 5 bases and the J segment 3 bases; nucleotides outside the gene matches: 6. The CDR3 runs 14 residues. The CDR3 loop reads CASSQGGSDYGYTF. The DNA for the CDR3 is TGTGCCAGCAGTCAAGGGGGCAGTGACTATGGCTACACCTTC.

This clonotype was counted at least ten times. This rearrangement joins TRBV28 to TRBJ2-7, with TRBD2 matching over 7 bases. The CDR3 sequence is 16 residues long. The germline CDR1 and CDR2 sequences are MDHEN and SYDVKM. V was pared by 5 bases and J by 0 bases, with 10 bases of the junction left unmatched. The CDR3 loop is CASSPSAAGASYEQYF. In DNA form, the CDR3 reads TGTGCCAGCAGTCCCTCTGCTGCGGGAGCCTCCTACGAGCAGTACTTC.

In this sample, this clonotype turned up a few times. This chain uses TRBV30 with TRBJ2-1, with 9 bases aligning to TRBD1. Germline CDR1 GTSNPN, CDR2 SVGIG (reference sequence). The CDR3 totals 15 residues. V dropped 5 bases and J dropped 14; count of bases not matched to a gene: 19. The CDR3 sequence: CAWRRTGTGISQKFF. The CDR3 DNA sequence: TGTGCCTGGCGAAGAACCGGGACAGGGATTTCCCAGAAGTTCTTC.

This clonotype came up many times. CDR3 in amino acids: CASSPGDRDTDTQYF. The DNA of the CDR3 is TGCGCCAGCAGCCCAGGGGACAGGGATACAGATACGCAGTATTTT. The chain joins TRBV4-3 to TRBJ2-3; 9 bases line up with TRBD1. This CDR3 spans 15 amino acids. CDR1 is LGHNA and CDR2 is YSLEER in the germline V gene. V lost 4 bases and J lost 3; bases outside the gene matches: 5.

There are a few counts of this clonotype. The CDR3 DNA reads as TGTGCCAGCAGTACGGACCTTAATAGGGAGACCCAGTACTTC. This encodes CASSTDLNRETQYF. The chain has TRBV28 and TRBJ2-5, with D uncertain. CDR1 MDHEN and CDR2 SYDVKM come from the germline V gene. This CDR3 region has 14 residues. Trimming took 5 bases from V and 5 from J, leaving 15 bases between them.

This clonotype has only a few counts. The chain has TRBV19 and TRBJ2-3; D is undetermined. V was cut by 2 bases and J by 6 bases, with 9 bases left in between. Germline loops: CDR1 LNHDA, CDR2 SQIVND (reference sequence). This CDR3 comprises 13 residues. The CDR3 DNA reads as TGTGCCAGTAGTATAACCCGCCCGGATACGCAGTATTTT. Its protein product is CASSITRPDTQYF.

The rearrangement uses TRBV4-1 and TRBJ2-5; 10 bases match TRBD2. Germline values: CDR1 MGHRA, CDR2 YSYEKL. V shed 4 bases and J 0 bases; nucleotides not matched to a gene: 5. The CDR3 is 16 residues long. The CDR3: CASSLGLAEHQETQYF. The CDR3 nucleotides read TGCGCCAGCAGCCTCGGACTAGCGGAGCACCAAGAGACCCAGTACTTC.

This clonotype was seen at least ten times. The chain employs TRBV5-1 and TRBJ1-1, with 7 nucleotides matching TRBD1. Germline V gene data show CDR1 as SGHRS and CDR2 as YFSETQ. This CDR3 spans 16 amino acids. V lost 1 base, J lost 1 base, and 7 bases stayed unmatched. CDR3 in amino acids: CASSLLDRTENTEAFF. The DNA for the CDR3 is TGCGCCAGCAGCTTGTTGGACAGGACAGAGAACACTGAAGCTTTCTTT.

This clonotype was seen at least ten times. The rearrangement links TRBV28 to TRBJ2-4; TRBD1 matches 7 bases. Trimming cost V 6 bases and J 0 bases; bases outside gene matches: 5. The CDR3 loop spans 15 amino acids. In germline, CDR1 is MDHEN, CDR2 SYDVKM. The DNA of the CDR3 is TGTGCCAGCAGCAAAGGGACAGTAGCCAAAAACATTCAGTACTTC. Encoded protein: CASSKGTVAKNIQYF.

The CDR3, as DNA: TGTGCCAGCATGACCCAGAATGGGGAGACCCAGTACTTC. Its protein product is CASMTQNGETQYF. The chain carries TRBV2 and TRBJ2-5; D unresolved. CDR3 length equals 13 residues. V shed 7 bases and J shed 5 bases, with 14 bases lying between them. CDR1 and CDR2 from the germline V gene are SNHLY and FYNNEI. The variable domain in full, with the rest retrieved from reference TRBV2 and TRBJ2-5, is EPEVTQTPSHQVTQMGQEVILRCVPISNHLYFYWYRQILGQKVEFLVSFYNNEISEKSEIFDDQFSVERPDGSNFTLKIRSTKLEDSAMYFCASMTQNGETQYFGPGTRLLVL.

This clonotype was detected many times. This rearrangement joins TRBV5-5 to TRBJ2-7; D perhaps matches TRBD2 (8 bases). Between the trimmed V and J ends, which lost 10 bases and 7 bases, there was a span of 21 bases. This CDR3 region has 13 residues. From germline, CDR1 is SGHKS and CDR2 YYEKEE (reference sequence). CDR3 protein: CARRGGRGGEQYV. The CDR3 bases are TGTGCCCGCCGGGGGGGCAGGGGGGGAGAGCAGTACGTC.

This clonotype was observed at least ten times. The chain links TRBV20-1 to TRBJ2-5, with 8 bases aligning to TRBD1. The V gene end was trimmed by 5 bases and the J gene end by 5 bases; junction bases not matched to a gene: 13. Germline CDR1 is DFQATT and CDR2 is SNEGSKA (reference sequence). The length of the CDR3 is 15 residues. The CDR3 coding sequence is TGCAGTGCTCGACGTTCGGGCAGGGGGCGGGAGACCCAGTACTTC. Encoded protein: CSARRSGRGRETQYF.

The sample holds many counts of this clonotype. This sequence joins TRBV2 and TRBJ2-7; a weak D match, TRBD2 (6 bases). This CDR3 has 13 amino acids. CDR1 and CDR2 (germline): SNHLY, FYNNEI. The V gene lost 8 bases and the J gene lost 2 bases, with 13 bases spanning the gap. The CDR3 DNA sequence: TGTGCCAGCCACCGGGAGTCTACCTACGAGCAGTACTTC. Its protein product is CASHRESTYEQYF.

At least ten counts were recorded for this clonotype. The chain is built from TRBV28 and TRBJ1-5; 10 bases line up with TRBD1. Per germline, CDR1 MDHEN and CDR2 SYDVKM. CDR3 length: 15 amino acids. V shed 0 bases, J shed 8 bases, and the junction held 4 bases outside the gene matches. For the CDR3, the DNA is TGTGCCAGCAGTTTATGGGGGGACAGGGGAGAGCCCCAGCATTTT. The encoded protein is CASSLWGDRGEPQHF.

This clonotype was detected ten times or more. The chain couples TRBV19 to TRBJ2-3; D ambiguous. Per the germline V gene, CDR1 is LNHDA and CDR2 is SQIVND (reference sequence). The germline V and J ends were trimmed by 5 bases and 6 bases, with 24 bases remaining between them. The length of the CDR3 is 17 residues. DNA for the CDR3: TGTGCCAGTAGTTCCCTAGGACGCGATGAATTCGGGGATACGCAGTATTTT. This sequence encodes CASSSLGRDEFGDTQYF.

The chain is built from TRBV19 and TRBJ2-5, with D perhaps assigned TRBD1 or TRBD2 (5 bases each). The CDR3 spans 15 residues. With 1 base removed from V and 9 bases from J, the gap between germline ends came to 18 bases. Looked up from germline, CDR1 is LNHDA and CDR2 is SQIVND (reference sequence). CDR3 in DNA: TGTGCCAGTAGTATAGGACGGGACCGATTGGGAGCCCAGTACTTC. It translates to CASSIGRDRLGAQYF.

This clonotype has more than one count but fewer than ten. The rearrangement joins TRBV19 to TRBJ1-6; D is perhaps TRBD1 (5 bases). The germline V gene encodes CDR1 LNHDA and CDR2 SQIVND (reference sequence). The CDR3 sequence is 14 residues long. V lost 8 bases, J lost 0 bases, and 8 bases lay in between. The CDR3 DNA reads TGTGCCAGTCGACAGAGCTCCTATAATTCACCCCTCCACTTT. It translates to CASRQSSYNSPLHF.

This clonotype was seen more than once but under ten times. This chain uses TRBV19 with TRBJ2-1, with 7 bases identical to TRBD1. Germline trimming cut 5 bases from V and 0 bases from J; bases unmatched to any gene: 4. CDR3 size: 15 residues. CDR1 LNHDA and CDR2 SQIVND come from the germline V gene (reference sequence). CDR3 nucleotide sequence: TGTGCCAGTAGTGTCGACAGGGACTCCTACAATGAGCAGTTCTTC. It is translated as CASSVDRDSYNEQFF.

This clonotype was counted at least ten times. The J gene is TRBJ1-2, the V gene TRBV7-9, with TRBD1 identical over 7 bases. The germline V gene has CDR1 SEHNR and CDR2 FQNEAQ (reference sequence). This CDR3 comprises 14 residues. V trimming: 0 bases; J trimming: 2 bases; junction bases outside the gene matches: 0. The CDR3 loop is CASSLATGNYGYTF. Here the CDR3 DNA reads TGTGCCAGCAGCTTAGCGACAGGGAACTATGGCTACACCTTC.